The entry below describes one T cell receptor beta chain. The antigen is undetermined. V lost 0 bases and J lost 2, with 11 bases in between. This CDR3 contains 15 residues. Germline CDR1 LNHNV, CDR2 YYDKDF (reference sequence). The source of the sample is a study of beta chain features in type 1 diabetes. Study-wide background: When patients were set against healthy donors, age, gender and cell yields were similar. Study findings and constraints: All four CD4+ subsets from Type 1 diabetes patients carried moderately but significantly shorter TCRB CDR3s.

Of the isolated RNA, all was reverse transcribed, and so the sequenced material was expressed TCRB transcripts. Only in-frame clones appear in the TCRdb table, and some are missing; sequencing was by immunoSEQ multiplex PCR. The table lists 640,000 or so clones, roughly an eighth of them singletons. Based on CD45RO/CCR7/CD25/CD127/CD95/CD27, CD4+ regulatory, stem cell-like memory, naive and central memory cells were sorted. Sequencing was performed on naive CD4+ T cells from blood. This sequence joins TRBV15 and TRBJ2-7; no firm D call. The source is a man between 18 and 35 years old with type 1 diabetes. DNA for the CDR3: TGTGCCACCAGCAGAGAAATACAGCCAGCCTACGAGCAGTACTTC. As protein: CATSREIQPAYEQYF. Using reference TRBV15 and TRBJ2-7 for the parts outside the CDR3, the full variable domain is DAMVIQNPRYQVTQFGKPVTLSCSQTLNHNVMYWYQQKSSQAPKLLFHYYDKDFNNEADTPDNFQSRRPNTSFCFLDIRSPGLGDTAMYLCATSREIQPAYEQYFGPGTRLTVT.